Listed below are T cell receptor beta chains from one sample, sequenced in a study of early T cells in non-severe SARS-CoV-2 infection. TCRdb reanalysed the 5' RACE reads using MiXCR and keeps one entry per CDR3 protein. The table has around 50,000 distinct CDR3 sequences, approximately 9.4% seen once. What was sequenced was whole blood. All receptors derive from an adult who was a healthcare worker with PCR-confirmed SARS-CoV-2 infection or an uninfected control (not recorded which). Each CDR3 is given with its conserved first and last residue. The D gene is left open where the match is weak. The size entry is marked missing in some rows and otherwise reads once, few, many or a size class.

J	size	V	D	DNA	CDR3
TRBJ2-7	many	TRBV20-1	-	TGCAGTGCTAGAGGTCGACTAGTTGGCGAGCAGTACTTC	CSARGRLVGEQYF
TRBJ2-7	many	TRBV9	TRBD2	TGTGCCAGCAGCGGAGACGCGGGAGCCCCCTCCTACGAGCAGTACTTC	CASSGDAGAPSYEQYF
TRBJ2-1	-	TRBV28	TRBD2	TGTGCCAGCAGTGATAGGACTAGCGGGCGCAATGAGCAGTTCTTC	CASSDRTSGRNEQFF
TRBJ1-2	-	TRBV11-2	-	TGTGCCAGCAGCCCGGAGGTGGGGATGGGTGGCTACACCTTC	CASSPEVGMGGYTF
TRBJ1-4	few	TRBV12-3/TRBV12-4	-	TGTGCCAGCAGAACAGGCCTTAATGAAAAACTGTTTTTT	CASRTGLNEKLFF
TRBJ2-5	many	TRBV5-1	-	TGCGCCAGCAGCTTGACCCTACCAACTAGCCAAGAGACCCAGTACTTC	CASSLTLPTSQETQYF
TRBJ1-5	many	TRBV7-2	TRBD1	TGTGCCAGCAGCCCCAGGCGGGACAGGTTGGTTCAGCCCCAGCATTTT	CASSPRRDRLVQPQHF
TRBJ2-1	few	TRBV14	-	TGTGCCAGCAGCCGAAATTTAGGGACTGTGCGGACTTCCTACAATGAGCAGTTCTTC	CASSRNLGTVRTSYNEQFF
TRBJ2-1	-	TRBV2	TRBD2	TGTGCCAGCAGTGGTTTGAGGCTAGCGGGAGACGAGCAGTTCTTC	CASSGLRLAGDEQFF
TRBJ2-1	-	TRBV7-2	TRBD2	TGTGCCAGCAGCCCGACTAGCGGGAGGGCCTCCTACAATGAGCAGTTCTTC	CASSPTSGRASYNEQFF
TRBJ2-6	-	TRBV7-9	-	TGTGCCAGCAGCTTAGTAGGGATTGGGGCCAACGTCCTGACTTTC	CASSLVGIGANVLTF